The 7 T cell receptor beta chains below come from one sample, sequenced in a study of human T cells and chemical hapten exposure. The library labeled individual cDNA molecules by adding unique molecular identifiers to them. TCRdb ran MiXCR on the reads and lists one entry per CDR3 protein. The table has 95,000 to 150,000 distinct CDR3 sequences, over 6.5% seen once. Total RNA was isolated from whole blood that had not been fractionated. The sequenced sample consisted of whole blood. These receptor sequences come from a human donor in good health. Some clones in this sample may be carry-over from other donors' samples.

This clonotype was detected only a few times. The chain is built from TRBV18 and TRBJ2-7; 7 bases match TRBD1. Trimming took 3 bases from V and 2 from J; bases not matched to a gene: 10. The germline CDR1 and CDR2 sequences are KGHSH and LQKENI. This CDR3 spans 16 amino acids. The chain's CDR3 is CASSPGRTGDTYEQYF. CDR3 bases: TGTGCCAGCTCACCGGGAAGGACAGGCGACACCTACGAGCAGTACTTC.

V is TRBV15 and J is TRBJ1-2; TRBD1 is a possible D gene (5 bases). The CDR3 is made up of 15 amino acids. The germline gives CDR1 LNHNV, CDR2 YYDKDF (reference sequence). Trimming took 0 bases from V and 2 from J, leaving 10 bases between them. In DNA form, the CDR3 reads TGTGCCACCAGCAGAGAGACAGACCGAAACTATGGCTACACCTTC. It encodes CATSRETDRNYGYTF.

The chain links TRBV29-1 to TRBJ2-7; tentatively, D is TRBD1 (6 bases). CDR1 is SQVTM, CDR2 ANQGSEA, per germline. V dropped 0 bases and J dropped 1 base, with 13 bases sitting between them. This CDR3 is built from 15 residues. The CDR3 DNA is TGCAGCGTTGAAGACCCCAGGGGAGTGTCCTACGAGCAGTACTTC. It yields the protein CSVEDPRGVSYEQYF.

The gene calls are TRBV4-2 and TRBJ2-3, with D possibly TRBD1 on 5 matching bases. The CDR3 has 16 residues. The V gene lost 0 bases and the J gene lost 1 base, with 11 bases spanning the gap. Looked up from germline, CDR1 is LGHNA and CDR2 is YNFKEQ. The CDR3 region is CASSQDQGGRTDTQYF. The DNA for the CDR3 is TGTGCCAGCAGCCAAGATCAGGGTGGGCGCACAGATACGCAGTATTTT.

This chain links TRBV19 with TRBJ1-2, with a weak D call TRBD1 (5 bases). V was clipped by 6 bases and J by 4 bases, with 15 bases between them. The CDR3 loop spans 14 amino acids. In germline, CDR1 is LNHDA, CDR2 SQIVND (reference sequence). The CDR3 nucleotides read TGTGCCAGTAGGCCGCGGGGGGTTGGCTATGGCTACACCTTC. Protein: CASRPRGVGYGYTF.

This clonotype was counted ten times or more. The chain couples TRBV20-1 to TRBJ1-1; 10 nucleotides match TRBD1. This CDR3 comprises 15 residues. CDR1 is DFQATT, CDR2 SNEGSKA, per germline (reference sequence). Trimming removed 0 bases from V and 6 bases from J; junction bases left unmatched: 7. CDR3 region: CSARDWGQGISEAFF. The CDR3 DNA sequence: TGCAGTGCTAGAGATTGGGGACAGGGGATCTCTGAAGCTTTCTTT.

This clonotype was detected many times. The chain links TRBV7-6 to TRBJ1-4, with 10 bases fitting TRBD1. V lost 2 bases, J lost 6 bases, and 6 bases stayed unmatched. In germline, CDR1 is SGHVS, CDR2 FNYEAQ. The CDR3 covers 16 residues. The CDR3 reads CASSLRGDRGHEKLFF. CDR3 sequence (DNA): TGTGCCAGCAGCTTAAGGGGGGACAGGGGCCATGAAAAACTGTTTTTT.